This T cell receptor beta chain was captured in a study of control samples from healthy donors and cancer patients. This CDR3 region has 14 residues. Trimming removed 5 bases from V and 3 bases from J, with 13 bases in between. Germline V gene data show CDR1 as MDHEN and CDR2 as SYDVKM. Produced via immunoSEQ multiplex PCR; TCRdb's table is partial and in-frame only. The table records 150,000 to 170,000 clones, 85% to 95% of them present only once. The sequenced sample consisted of blood. The clonotype was recovered from a man aged 35 to 55 in good health. The chain recombines TRBV28 with TRBJ1-1; tentatively, D is TRBD1 (6 bases). CDR3 residues: CASSLGGVHTEAFF. The CDR3 DNA reads TGTGCCAGCAGTCTAGGGGGGGTTCACACTGAAGCTTTCTTT.